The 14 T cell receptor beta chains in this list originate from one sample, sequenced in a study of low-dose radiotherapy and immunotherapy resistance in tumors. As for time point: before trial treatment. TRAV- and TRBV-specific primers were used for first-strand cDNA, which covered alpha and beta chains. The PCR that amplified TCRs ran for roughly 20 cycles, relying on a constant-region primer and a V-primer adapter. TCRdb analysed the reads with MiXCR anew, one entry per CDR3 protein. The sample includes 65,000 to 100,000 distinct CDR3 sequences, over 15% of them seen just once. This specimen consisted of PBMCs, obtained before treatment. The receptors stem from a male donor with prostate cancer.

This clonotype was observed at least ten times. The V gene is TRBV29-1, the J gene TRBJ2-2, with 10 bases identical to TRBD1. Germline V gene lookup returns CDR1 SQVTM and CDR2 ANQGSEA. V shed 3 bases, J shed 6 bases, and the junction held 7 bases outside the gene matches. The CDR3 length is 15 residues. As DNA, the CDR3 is TGCAGCGTTGAGTCAGGGGACAGGGGTGCCGGGGAGCTGTTTTTT. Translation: CSVESGDRGAGELFF.

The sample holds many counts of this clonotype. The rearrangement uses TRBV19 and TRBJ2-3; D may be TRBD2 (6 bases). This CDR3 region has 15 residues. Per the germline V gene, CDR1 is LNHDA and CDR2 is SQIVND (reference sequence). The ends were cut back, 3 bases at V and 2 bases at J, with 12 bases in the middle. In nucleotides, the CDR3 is TGTGCCAGTAGTATTTCTCGGGGGTACACAGATACGCAGTATTTT. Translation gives CASSISRGYTDTQYF. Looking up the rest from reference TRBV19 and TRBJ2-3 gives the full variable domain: DGGITQSPKYLFRKEGQNVTLSCEQNLNHDAMYWYRQDPGQGLRLIYYSQIVNDFQKGDIAEGYSVSREKKESFPLTVTSAQKNPTAFYLCASSISRGYTDTQYFGPGTRLTVL.

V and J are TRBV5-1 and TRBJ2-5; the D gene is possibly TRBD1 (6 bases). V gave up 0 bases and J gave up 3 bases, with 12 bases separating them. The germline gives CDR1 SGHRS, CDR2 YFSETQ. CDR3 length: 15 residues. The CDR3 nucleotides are TGCGCCAGCAGCTTGGCCTATAGACAGGAAGAGACCCAGTACTTC. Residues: CASSLAYRQEETQYF.

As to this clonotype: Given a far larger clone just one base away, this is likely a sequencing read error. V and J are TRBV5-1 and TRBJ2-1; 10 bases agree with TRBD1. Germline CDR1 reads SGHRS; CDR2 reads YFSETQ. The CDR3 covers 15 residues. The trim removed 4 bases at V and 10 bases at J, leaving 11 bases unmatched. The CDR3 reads CASSRLFGTGVEQFF. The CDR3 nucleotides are TGCGCCAGCAGCCGCCTCTTCGGGACAGGGGTCGAGCAGTTCTTC.

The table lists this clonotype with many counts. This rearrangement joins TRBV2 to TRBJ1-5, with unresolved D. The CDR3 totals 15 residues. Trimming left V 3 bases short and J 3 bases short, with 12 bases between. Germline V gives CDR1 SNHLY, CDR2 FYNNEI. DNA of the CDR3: TGTGCCAGCAGTGACCCCCGGCGGCTCAATCAGCCCCAGCATTTT. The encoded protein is CASSDPRRLNQPQHF.

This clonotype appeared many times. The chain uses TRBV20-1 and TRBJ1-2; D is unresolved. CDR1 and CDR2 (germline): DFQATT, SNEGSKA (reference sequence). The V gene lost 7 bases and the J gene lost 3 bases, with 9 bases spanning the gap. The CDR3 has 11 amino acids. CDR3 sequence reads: CSVKRDYGYTF. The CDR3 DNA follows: TGCAGTGTAAAACGGGACTATGGCTACACCTTC.

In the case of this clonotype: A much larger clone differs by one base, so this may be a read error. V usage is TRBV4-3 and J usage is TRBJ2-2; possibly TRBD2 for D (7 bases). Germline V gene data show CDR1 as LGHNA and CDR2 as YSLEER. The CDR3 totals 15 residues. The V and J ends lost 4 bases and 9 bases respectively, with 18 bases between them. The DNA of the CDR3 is TGCGCCAGCAGCCTCTCAGGTGGGGGGGCCAGGGAGCTGTTTTTT. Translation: CASSLSGGGARELFF.

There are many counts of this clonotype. The CDR3, as DNA: TGCAGTGCCAGGGGACTAGCGGGGGACGGCGGGGAGCTGTTTTTT. Translation: CSARGLAGDGGELFF. The V and J genes are TRBV20-1 and TRBJ2-2; 14 positions agree with TRBD2. Germline lookup yields CDR1 DFQATT and CDR2 SNEGSKA (reference sequence). The CDR3 spans 15 residues. J gave up 7 bases and V 6 bases, and 7 bases lay outside the gene matches.

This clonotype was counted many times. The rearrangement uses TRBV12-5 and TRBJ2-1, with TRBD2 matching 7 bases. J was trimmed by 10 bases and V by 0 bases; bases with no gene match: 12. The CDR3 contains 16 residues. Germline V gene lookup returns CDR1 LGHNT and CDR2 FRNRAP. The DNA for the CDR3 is TGTGCTAGTGGTTTGGTGACCAGCGGGGCCCCTGGGGAGCAGTTCTTC. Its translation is CASGLVTSGAPGEQFF.

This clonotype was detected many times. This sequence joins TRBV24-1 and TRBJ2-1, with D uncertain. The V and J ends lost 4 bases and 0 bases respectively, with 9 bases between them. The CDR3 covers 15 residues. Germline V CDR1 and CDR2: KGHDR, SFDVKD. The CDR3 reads CATSESMSSYNEQFF. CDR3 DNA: TGTGCCACCAGTGAGAGCATGAGCTCCTACAATGAGCAGTTCTTC.

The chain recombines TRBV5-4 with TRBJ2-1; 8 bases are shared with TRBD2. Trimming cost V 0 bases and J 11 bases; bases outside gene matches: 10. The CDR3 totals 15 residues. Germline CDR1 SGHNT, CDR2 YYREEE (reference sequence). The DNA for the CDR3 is TGTGCCAGCAGCTTGGCCGGCGGGGGGCCGGGGAAGCAGTTCTTC. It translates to CASSLAGGGPGKQFF.

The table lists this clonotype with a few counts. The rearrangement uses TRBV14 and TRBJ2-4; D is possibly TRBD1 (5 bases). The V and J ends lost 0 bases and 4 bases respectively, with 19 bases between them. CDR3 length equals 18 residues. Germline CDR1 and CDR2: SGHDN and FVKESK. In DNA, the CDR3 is TGTGCCAGCAGCCAAGATATAGGCCCTCCCCAGGGTAAAAACATTCAGTACTTC. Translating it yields CASSQDIGPPQGKNIQYF.

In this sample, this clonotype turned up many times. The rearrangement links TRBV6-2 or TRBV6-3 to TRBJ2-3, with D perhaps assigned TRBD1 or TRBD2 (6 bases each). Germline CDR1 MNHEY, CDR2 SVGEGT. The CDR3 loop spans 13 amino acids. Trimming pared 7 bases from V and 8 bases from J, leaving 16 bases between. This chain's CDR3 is CASTPGGLTTQYF. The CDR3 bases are TGTGCCAGCACCCCCGGGGGCCTCACTACGCAGTATTTT.

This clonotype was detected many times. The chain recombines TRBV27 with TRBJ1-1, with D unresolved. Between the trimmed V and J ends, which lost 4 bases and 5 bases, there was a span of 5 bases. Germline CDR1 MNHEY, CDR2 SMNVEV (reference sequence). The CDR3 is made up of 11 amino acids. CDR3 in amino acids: CASSSVTEAFF. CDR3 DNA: TGTGCCAGCAGTTCGGTGACTGAAGCTTTCTTT.